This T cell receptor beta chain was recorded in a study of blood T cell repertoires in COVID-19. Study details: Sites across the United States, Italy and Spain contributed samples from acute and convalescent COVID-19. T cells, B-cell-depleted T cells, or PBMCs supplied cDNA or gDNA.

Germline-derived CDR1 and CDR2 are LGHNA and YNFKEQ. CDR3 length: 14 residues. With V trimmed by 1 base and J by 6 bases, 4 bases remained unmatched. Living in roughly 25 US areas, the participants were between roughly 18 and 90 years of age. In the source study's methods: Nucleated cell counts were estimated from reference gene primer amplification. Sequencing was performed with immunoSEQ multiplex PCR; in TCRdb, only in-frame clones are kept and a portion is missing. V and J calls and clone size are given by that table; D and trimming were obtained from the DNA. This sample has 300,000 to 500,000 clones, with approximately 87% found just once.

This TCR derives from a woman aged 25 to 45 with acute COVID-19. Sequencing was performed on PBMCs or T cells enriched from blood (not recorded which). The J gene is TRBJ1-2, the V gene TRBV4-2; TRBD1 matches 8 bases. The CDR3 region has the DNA TGTGCCAGCAGCCAAGGCCGGGACAGGCATGGCTACACCTTC. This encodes CASSQGRDRHGYTF.